Listed below are T cell receptor beta chains from one sample, sequenced in a study of blood T cell repertoires in COVID-19. TCRdb's table, derived via immunoSEQ multiplex PCR, lists solely in-frame clones and lacks some. The table lists 150,000 to 200,000 clones, 60% to 80% of them singletons, with roughly a sixth in the top ten. The source material was PBMCs or T cells enriched from blood (not recorded which). Source of these receptors: a woman in her 50s who had recovered from COVID-19. Both conserved end residues are part of each CDR3. D genes are given only for firm matches. Clone size is shown for a subset of rows, as once, few, many or a class of expanded clone.

j_call	v_call	clone_size	d_call	cdr3_nt	cdr3_aa
TRBJ1-1	TRBV15	.	.	TGTGCCACCAGTCGGGATGCGATGAACACTGAAGCTTTCTTT	CATSRDAMNTEAFF
TRBJ2-3	TRBV30	once	.	TGTGCCTGGAGGCGAGGAGCGGGCTTCACAGATACGCAGTATTTT	CAWRRGAGFTDTQYF
TRBJ1-3	TRBV28	once	TRBD1	TGTGCCAGCAGAACCTGGACAGGGGGAAACACCATATATTTT	CASRTWTGGNTIYF
TRBJ2-1	TRBV11-3	.	TRBD2	TGTGCCAGCAGCTTCCGGGGGGTATCCTACAATGAGCAGTTCTTC	CASSFRGVSYNEQFF
TRBJ2-7	TRBV27	.	TRBD2	TGTGCCAGCAGTTTCACGGCTAGCGGGGGATTTTACGAGCAGTACTTC	CASSFTASGGFYEQYF
TRBJ1-2	TRBV5-1	.	.	TGCGCCAGCACGGCGGGGCATGGCTACACCTTC	CASTAGHGYTF
TRBJ2-7	TRBV6-1	.	TRBD2	TGTGCCAGCAGTGAGCAAATGGGGCTAGCGGGAGGTCGGGAGCAGTACTTC	CASSEQMGLAGGREQYF
TRBJ2-1	TRBV29-1	.	.	TGCAGCGTTGGACGGGGAGATGAGCAGTTCTTC	CSVGRGDEQFF
TRBJ2-2	TRBV19	.	TRBD2	TGTGCCAGTAGTATAGATGGCGGGACTAGCGGTCGAAGGGGGACCGGGGAGCTGTTTTTT	CASSIDGGTSGRRGTGELFF
TRBJ1-2	TRBV7-3	few	.	TGTGCCAGCAGCTTAACCGTATCGGGCTATGGCTACACCTTC	CASSLTVSGYGYTF
TRBJ1-4	TRBV5-1	.	TRBD1	TGCGCCAGCAAGGGCGGCCAGGGGGGCGAAAAACTGTTTTTT	CASKGGQGGEKLFF
TRBJ1-5	TRBV28	.	TRBD1	TGTGCCAGCAGACGAACAGGGGCGGGCAATCAGCCCCAGCATTTT	CASRRTGAGNQPQHF
TRBJ1-2	TRBV30	few	TRBD1	TGTGCCTGGAGTGCAGACCGGACAGGGAGTTATGGCTACACCTTC	CAWSADRTGSYGYTF
TRBJ2-5	TRBV3-1/TRBV3-2	.	TRBD2	TGTGCCAGCAGCCAAGTGACTAGCGGGCCCCAGGGGCCAGAGACCCAGTACTTC	CASSQVTSGPQGPETQYF
TRBJ2-2	TRBV19	few	TRBD2	TGTGCCAGTAAGCTACACTTTGGACTAGCGGGAGAGAAGGTCTCCGGGGAGCTGTTTTTT	CASKLHFGLAGEKVSGELFF
TRBJ1-5	TRBV28	.	.	TGTGCCAGCAGCCCCGTCAATCAGCCCCAGCATTTT	CASSPVNQPQHF
TRBJ1-5	TRBV19	many	.	TGTGCCAGTAGTCGCGGAACGACTAGCAATCAGCCCCAGCATTTT	CASSRGTTSNQPQHF
TRBJ1-1	TRBV29-1	.	.	TGCAGCGTTCGGATCTTGGAGGACACTGAAGCTTTCTTT	CSVRILEDTEAFF
TRBJ1-1	TRBV27	.	.	TGTGCCAGCAGTAGGGGCGGACAGTTCACTGAAGCTTTCTTT	CASSRGGQFTEAFF
TRBJ2-3	TRBV7-2	.	TRBD2	TGTGCCAGCAGACTCGGACTAGCGGGAGAGGCAGATACGCAGTATTTT	CASRLGLAGEADTQYF
TRBJ2-3	TRBV6-5	.	.	TGTGCCAGCAGTTACGATCGGTATACGCAGTATTTT	CASSYDRYTQYF
TRBJ2-7	TRBV7-9	.	TRBD2	TGTGCCAGCAGCTTATCACACGGACTAGCGGGGGATCTCTACGTGGGGCAGTACTTC	CASSLSHGLAGDLYVGQYF
TRBJ1-5	TRBV12-3/TRBV12-4	.	.	TGTGCCAGCAGTACAGGGCACCAGCCCCAGCATTTT	CASSTGHQPQHF
TRBJ2-1	TRBV7-3	.	TRBD2	TGTGCCAGCAGCTCGCTCACAAGCGGGAGCGGGTACAATGAGCAGTTCTTC	CASSSLTSGSGYNEQFF
TRBJ2-7	TRBV2	.	.	TGTGCCAGCAGTGAATTGGGAGGTCTGGAGCAGTACTTC	CASSELGGLEQYF
TRBJ2-1	TRBV19	.	TRBD2	TGTGCCAGTAGTACCCCAGGACTAGCGACCAACAATGAGCAGTTCTTC	CASSTPGLATNNEQFF
TRBJ2-3	TRBV11-2	few	.	TGTGCCAGCAGCTTAGTGAAGAGCGGAGGGGGCACAGATACGCAGTATTTT	CASSLVKSGGGTDTQYF
TRBJ2-1	TRBV29-1	.	.	TGCAGCGCCCACGGTGGCGGGATGGCTTTCGATGAGCAGTTCTTC	CSAHGGGMAFDEQFF
TRBJ1-6	TRBV2	.	.	TGTGCCAGCAGTACTGACAGCAATAATTCACCCCTCCACTTT	CASSTDSNNSPLHF
TRBJ1-2	TRBV27	.	.	TGTGCCAGCAGTTTAGGAGCCATTGGAGATGGCTACACCTTC	CASSLGAIGDGYTF
TRBJ2-7	TRBV6-1	.	.	TGTGCCAGCAGTGCCTGGGACGGGGACAACTCATACGAGCAGTACTTC	CASSAWDGDNSYEQYF
TRBJ2-2	TRBV27	.	TRBD1	TGTGCCAGCAGTTTATTGGTCGGCGGGTCCCTTGACGGACAGGGGAACACCGGGGAGCTGTTTTTT	CASSLLVGGSLDGQGNTGELFF
TRBJ2-4	TRBV28	.	.	TGTGCCAGCACTACTAACGCCCTATGGTACTTC	CASTTNALWYF
TRBJ2-5	TRBV7-2	.	TRBD2	TGTGCCAGCAGCTTAGTGGGGACTAAGGGCGTAGGGACCCAGTACTTC	CASSLVGTKGVGTQYF
TRBJ1-5	TRBV18	.	.	TGTGCCAGCTCACCACCGAGGAACCAGCCCCAGCATTTT	CASSPPRNQPQHF
TRBJ1-6	TRBV9	.	.	TGTGCCAGCAGCGAAACAGTTTACTCACCCCTCCACTTT	CASSETVYSPLHF
TRBJ2-3	TRBV30	.	TRBD1	TGTGCCTGGAGCCGGACAGGGGGCACAGATACGCAGTATTTT	CAWSRTGGTDTQYF
TRBJ1-6	TRBV27	.	.	TGTGCCAGCAGTTTATTATTCGGACAGAAAAGAGTGTCACCCCTCCACTTT	CASSLLFGQKRVSPLHF
TRBJ2-7	TRBV5-1	.	TRBD2	TGCGCCAGCAGCTTAACCACTAGCGGGAGGAGCTCCTACGAGCAGTACTTC	CASSLTTSGRSSYEQYF
TRBJ2-3	TRBV7-9	.	TRBD2	TGTGCCAGCAGCTCCTCCGGACTAGCGGGGAACACAGATACGCAGTATTTT	CASSSSGLAGNTDTQYF
TRBJ1-6	TRBV6-1	.	.	TGTGCCAGCAGTGGAGGGTCGAGCTCCTATAATTCACCCCTCCACTTT	CASSGGSSSYNSPLHF
TRBJ2-2	TRBV14	few	.	TGTGCCAGCAGCCATGGACATCCCGGGGAGCTGTTTTTT	CASSHGHPGELFF
TRBJ2-6	TRBV6-5	.	TRBD2	TGTGCCAGCAGTATGGGAGGGACCGGGGCCAACGTCCTGACTTTC	CASSMGGTGANVLTF
TRBJ2-1	TRBV6-5	many	TRBD2	TGTGCCAGCACAAATCTAGCGGTAGGCAATGAGCAGTTCTTC	CASTNLAVGNEQFF
TRBJ1-1	TRBV19	.	.	TGTGCCCGTTCGGGAGGTCGCACTGAAGCTTTCTTT	CARSGGRTEAFF
TRBJ2-2	TRBV5-1	few	TRBD1	TGCGCCAGCAGCTGGGACAGGGGGGACACCGGGGAGCTGTTTTTT	CASSWDRGDTGELFF
TRBJ2-7	TRBV6-5	.	TRBD2	TGTGCCAGCTGCGGGAGGGCCGGTGAGCAGTACTTC	CASCGRAGEQYF
TRBJ2-2	TRBV4-1	.	TRBD1	TGCGCCAGCAGCCAAGATCCCCTAATACAGGGGTCGAACACCGGGGAGCTGTTTTTT	CASSQDPLIQGSNTGELFF
TRBJ2-7	TRBV11-3	once	.	TGTGCCAGCAGCTTTATGAGCGGTCCTTCCTACGAGCAGTACTTC	CASSFMSGPSYEQYF
TRBJ2-1	TRBV5-1	.	TRBD1	TGCGCCAGCAGCTACGGGACAGCTAACAATGAGCAGTTCTTC	CASSYGTANNEQFF